The clone carrying this TCR beta chain was observed a handful of times. Produced via immunoSEQ multiplex PCR; TCRdb's table is partial and in-frame only. The sample yields roughly 150,000 clones, around four fifths seen once. The sample comes from a study of blood T cell repertoires in COVID-19. Study-wide background: Samples of COVID-19 (acute and convalescent) were obtained from the United States, Italy and Spain.

Trimming cost V 9 bases and J 4 bases; bases outside gene matches: 21. This CDR3 has 18 amino acids. From germline, CDR1 is LNHDA and CDR2 SQIVND (reference sequence). The sequence derives from a woman in her forties or fifties who had recovered from COVID-19. The source material was PBMCs or T cells enriched from blood (not recorded which). The gene calls are TRBV19 and TRBJ2-3; 8 bases map to TRBD2. CDR3 loop: CASLPVAGLVVGADTQYF. The CDR3 nucleotides read TGTGCCAGCCTCCCTGTGGCGGGACTAGTAGTGGGGGCAGATACGCAGTATTTT.